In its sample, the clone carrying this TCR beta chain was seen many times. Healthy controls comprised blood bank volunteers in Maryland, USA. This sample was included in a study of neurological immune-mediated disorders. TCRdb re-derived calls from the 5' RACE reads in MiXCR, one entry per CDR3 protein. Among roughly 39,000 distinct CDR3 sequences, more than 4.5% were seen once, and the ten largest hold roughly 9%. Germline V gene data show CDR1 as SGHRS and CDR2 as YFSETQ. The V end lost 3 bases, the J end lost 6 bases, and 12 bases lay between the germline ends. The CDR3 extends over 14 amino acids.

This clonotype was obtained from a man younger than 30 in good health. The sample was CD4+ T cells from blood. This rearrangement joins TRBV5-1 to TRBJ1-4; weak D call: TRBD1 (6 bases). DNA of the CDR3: TGCGCCAGCAGCTCCGGGACACTCCATGAAAAACTGTTTTTT. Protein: CASSSGTLHEKLFF.